Below, one TCR beta chain is given with its context. Preparing the TCRbeta library involved the use of unique molecular identifiers. One entry per CDR3 protein results from TCRdb running MiXCR on the PCR reads. The sample comprises some 640,000 distinct CDR3 sequences, approximately 17% of which are singletons, and 1.1% rests with the top ten. The source of the sample is a study of T-cell reconstitution after alpha-beta-depleted transplantation in children. Between the trimmed V and J ends, which lost 3 bases and 0 bases, there was a span of 17 bases. This CDR3 spans 17 amino acids. Per the germline V gene, CDR1 is SGHVS and CDR2 is FNYEAQ.

The clonotype comes from a human donor who donated a stem cell graft to a child with acute myeloid leukemia. Sequenced material: PBMCs from the stem cell graft donor, taken from the stem cell graft. The V gene is TRBV7-6, the J gene TRBJ2-5; D gene uncertain. CDR3 sequence: CASSLVETNSYQETQYF. CDR3 DNA: TGTGCCAGCAGCTTGGTTGAAACCAACTCGTACCAAGAGACCCAGTACTTC. Complete variable domain (other parts from reference TRBV7-6 and TRBJ2-5): GAGVSQSPRYKVTKRGQDVALRCDPISGHVSLYWYRQALGQGPEFLTYFNYEAQQDKSGLPNDRFSAERPEGSISTLTIQRTEQRDSAMYRCASSLVETNSYQETQYFGPGTRLLVL.